Below are 22 T cell receptor beta chains sequenced from a single sample in a study of blood T cell repertoires in COVID-19. Clones were sequenced by immunoSEQ multiplex PCR, and TCRdb holds only the in-frame ones, with some missing. The sample consists of 90,000 to 110,000 clones, about 78% of them appearing once. Material for sequencing was peripheral blood. These receptors all come from a human donor in a cohort sampled during active or convalescent COVID-19.

The V and J genes are TRBV4-3 and TRBJ2-7; D uncertain. The V and J ends lost 1 base and 3 bases respectively, with 13 bases between them. Germline assignment: CDR1 LGHNA and CDR2 YSLEER. The CDR3 sequence is 15 residues long. Here the CDR3 DNA reads TGCGCCAGCAGCCAAGGGGTCGCGGCGATCTACGAGCAGTACTTC. Protein sequence: CASSQGVAAIYEQYF.

The chain joins TRBV23-1 to TRBJ2-7, with 9 bases aligning to TRBD1. TRBV23-1 is noted as an ORF with a role that remains uncertain. The CDR3 is made up of 13 amino acids. V lost 11 bases to trimming and J lost 4 bases; unmatched junction nucleotides: 9. The DNA of the CDR3 is TGCGCCGGTGGGGGGACAGGGTCGTACGAGCAGTACTTC. Its translation is CAGGGTGSYEQYF.

The chain links TRBV11-2 to TRBJ1-6, with D perhaps TRBD1 (5 bases). This CDR3 has 15 residues. Trimming pared 4 bases from V and 4 bases from J, leaving 11 bases between. The germline CDR1 and CDR2 sequences are SGHAT and FQNNGV. CDR3 DNA sequence: TGTGCCAGCAGCTCTGGATCAGGGTATAATTCACCCCTCCACTTT. Amino acids: CASSSGSGYNSPLHF.

In its sample, this clone was seen a few times. The chain is built from TRBV5-1 and TRBJ2-7, with D tentatively TRBD2 (5 bases). Trimming stripped 0 bases from V and 3 bases from J, with 7 bases between. This CDR3 comprises 13 residues. Germline loops: CDR1 SGHRS, CDR2 YFSETQ. The CDR3 protein is CASSLESGYEQYF. In DNA form, the CDR3 reads TGCGCCAGCAGCTTGGAAAGCGGCTACGAGCAGTACTTC.

The V gene is TRBV6-1, the J gene TRBJ1-6; no reliable D call. The CDR3 loop spans 17 amino acids. V lost 2 bases to trimming and J lost 0 bases, with 11 bases between them. The V gene's germline CDR1 is MNHNS and CDR2 SASEGT. The CDR3 region has the DNA TGTGCCAGCAGTGAACGTCTACAGAGCTCCTATAATTCACCCCTCCACTTT. Amino acids: CASSERLQSSYNSPLHF.

V is TRBV27 and J is TRBJ2-5; 9 nucleotides align to TRBD2. The CDR3 spans 21 residues. Germline V lookup: CDR1 MNHEY, CDR2 SMNVEV (reference sequence). Germline trimming cut 3 bases from V and 1 base from J; bases unmatched to any gene: 21. This CDR3 reads CASSFKSLGGFSGGPQETQYF. The CDR3 DNA reads TGTGCCAGCAGTTTTAAATCCTTAGGGGGGTTTAGCGGGGGACCCCAAGAGACCCAGTACTTC.

The V gene is TRBV28, the J gene TRBJ1-4; D is uncertain. Germline CDR1 MDHEN, CDR2 SYDVKM. This CDR3 comprises 10 residues. CDR3 region: CGPRGEKLFF. The CDR3 DNA is TGTGGGCCGCGGGGTGAAAAACTGTTTTTT. Full variable domain (remainder filled in from reference TRBV28 and TRBJ1-4): DVKVTQSSRYLVKRTGEKVFLECVQDMDHENMFWYRQDPGLGLRLIYFSYDVKMKEKGDIPEGYSVSREKKERFSLILESASTNQTSMYLCGPRGEKLFFGSGTQLSVL.

The V and J genes are TRBV6-5 and TRBJ1-4, with D uncertain. Germline CDR1 is MNHEY and CDR2 is SVGAGI. V was clipped by 4 bases and J by 8 bases, with 14 bases between them. The CDR3 has 14 amino acids. Written as DNA, the CDR3 is TGTGCCAGCAGTTCTGCCTCACGGAGGGAAAAACTGTTTTTT. Its protein is CASSSASRREKLFF.

The rearrangement links TRBV5-1 to TRBJ2-7; 7 bases agree with TRBD1. The length of the CDR3 is 14 residues. Germline V gene data show CDR1 as SGHRS and CDR2 as YFSETQ. V lost 4 bases and J lost 4; bases outside the gene matches: 8. The CDR3 DNA reads as TGCGCCAGCAGCAGTCGGACAGGTTTGTACGAGCAGTACTTC. It codes for CASSSRTGLYEQYF.

V gene TRBV18 combines with J gene TRBJ1-6; the match to TRBD1 covers 10 bases. This CDR3 region has 17 residues. The J segment lost 7 bases and the V segment lost 3 bases, leaving 9 bases of the junction unmatched. The germline gives CDR1 KGHSH, CDR2 LQKENI. CDR3 nucleotides: TGTGCCAGCTCACCCTTCCAGGGACAGGGGCTGAATTCACCCCTCCACTTT. Translated, it gives CASSPFQGQGLNSPLHF.

J is TRBJ1-1 and V is TRBV4-2; TRBD1 aligns across 9 bases. Germline-derived CDR1 and CDR2 are LGHNA and YNFKEQ. This CDR3 has 14 amino acids. Losses at the gene ends were 4 bases for V and 4 bases for J; bases not matched to a gene: 4. The CDR3 reads CASSPRQGGTEAFF. The CDR3 DNA reads as TGTGCCAGCAGCCCCAGACAGGGGGGCACTGAAGCTTTCTTT.

The chain combines TRBV5-1 with TRBJ2-5; TRBD1 matches at 8 bases. Trimming removed 1 base from V and 5 bases from J; junction bases left unmatched: 4. CDR1 is SGHRS and CDR2 is YFSETQ in the germline V gene. The CDR3 sequence is 14 residues long. In DNA form, the CDR3 reads TGCGCCAGCAGCTTGACAGGGGGGAGGGAGACCCAGTACTTC. Protein sequence: CASSLTGGRETQYF.

CDR3 in DNA: TGTGCCACCTCGCGGCTGGAGGCAGATACGCAGTATTTT. Amino acids: CATSRLEADTQYF. The chain recombines TRBV6-5 with TRBJ2-3; D perhaps matches TRBD2 (5 bases). The germline V and J ends were trimmed by 10 bases and 4 bases, with 15 bases remaining between them. The CDR3 runs 13 residues. Germline V gives CDR1 MNHEY, CDR2 SVGAGI.

The chain links TRBV11-2 to TRBJ2-7; D ambiguous. In germline, CDR1 is SGHAT, CDR2 FQNNGV. The CDR3 has 12 residues. V was cut by 4 bases and J by 0 bases, with 4 bases left in between. CDR3 nucleotides: TGTGCCAGCAGCTCTAGCTCCTACGAGCAGTACTTC. It specifies CASSSSSYEQYF.

The chain has TRBV5-1 and TRBJ2-1, with TRBD1 matching 11 bases. Looked up from germline, CDR1 is SGHRS and CDR2 is YFSETQ. Trimming took 4 bases from V and 5 from J; bases not matched to a gene: 5. The CDR3 covers 15 residues. CDR3 protein: CASSLGQGAHNEQFF. Here the CDR3 DNA reads TGCGCCAGCAGCCTAGGACAGGGGGCGCACAATGAGCAGTTCTTC.

V and J are TRBV7-2 and TRBJ2-7; TRBD2 matches at 9 bases. Germline CDR1 SGHTA, CDR2 FQGNSA. J gave up 6 bases and V 2 bases, and 11 bases lay outside the gene matches. The CDR3 length is 16 residues. The CDR3 coding sequence is TGTGCCAGCAGCTTAATAGGCGGGGGGGCGAGTAGCGAGCAGTACTTC. Its protein product is CASSLIGGGASSEQYF.

The chain is built from TRBV28 and TRBJ2-7; a weak D match, TRBD2 (5 bases). Trimming shortened V by 10 bases and J by 3 bases, and 10 bases separated the two germline ends. Per germline, CDR1 MDHEN and CDR2 SYDVKM. CDR3 length equals 11 residues. The CDR3 protein is CATGRGYEQYF. The CDR3 DNA sequence: TGTGCCACCGGTCGGGGCTACGAGCAGTACTTC.

This chain joins TRBV9 and TRBJ2-7; perhaps TRBD2 as D (5 bases). CDR1 is SGDLS and CDR2 is YYNGEE in the germline V gene. Trimming removed 3 bases from V and 6 bases from J, with 19 bases in between. The CDR3 is 15 residues long. CDR3 amino acids: CASSAVRASSGEQYF. DNA for the CDR3: TGTGCCAGCAGCGCCGTCCGGGCTAGCTCTGGCGAGCAGTACTTC.

The genes are TRBV27 and TRBJ1-2; possible D gene TRBD1, 5 bases. Germline V gene data show CDR1 as MNHEY and CDR2 as SMNVEV (reference sequence). This CDR3 comprises 14 residues. V was pared by 1 base and J by 5 bases, with 11 bases between. The CDR3: CASSLWGEGYGYTF. As DNA, the CDR3 is TGTGCCAGCAGTTTATGGGGGGAAGGGTATGGCTACACCTTC.

There are a few counts of this clone. The J gene is TRBJ1-5, the V gene TRBV9; TRBD1 agrees at 8 bases. Trimming cost V 1 base and J 4 bases; bases outside gene matches: 4. CDR3 length equals 15 residues. Germline V gene sequence: CDR1 SGDLS, CDR2 YYNGEE. The CDR3 is CASSVSGGPNQPQHF. The CDR3 DNA reads as TGTGCCAGCAGCGTATCAGGGGGCCCAAATCAGCCCCAGCATTTT.

The chain couples TRBV7-9 to TRBJ1-1; 7 bases line up with TRBD1. The CDR3 spans 14 residues. Germline assignment: CDR1 SEHNR and CDR2 FQNEAQ (reference sequence). V lost 5 bases, J lost 5 bases, and 8 bases stayed unmatched. The CDR3 loop is CASSPETGPTEAFF. The CDR3 region has the DNA TGTGCCAGCAGCCCGGAGACAGGGCCTACTGAAGCTTTCTTT. The whole variable domain, filled in from reference TRBV7-9 and TRBJ1-1, reads DTGVSQNPRHKITKRGQNVTFRCDPISEHNRLYWYRQTLGQGPEFLTYFQNEAQLEKSRLLSDRFSAERPKGSFSTLEIQRTEQGDSAMYLCASSPETGPTEAFFGQGTRLTVV.

The V and J genes are TRBV5-6 and TRBJ1-2; TRBD1 agrees at 9 bases. Germline V gene sequence: CDR1 SGHDT, CDR2 YYEEEE. V shed 4 bases and J 2 bases; nucleotides not matched to a gene: 3. CDR3 size: 14 residues. The CDR3: CASSPGTGNYGYTF. The CDR3 DNA sequence: TGTGCCAGCAGCCCAGGGACAGGGAACTATGGCTACACCTTC.